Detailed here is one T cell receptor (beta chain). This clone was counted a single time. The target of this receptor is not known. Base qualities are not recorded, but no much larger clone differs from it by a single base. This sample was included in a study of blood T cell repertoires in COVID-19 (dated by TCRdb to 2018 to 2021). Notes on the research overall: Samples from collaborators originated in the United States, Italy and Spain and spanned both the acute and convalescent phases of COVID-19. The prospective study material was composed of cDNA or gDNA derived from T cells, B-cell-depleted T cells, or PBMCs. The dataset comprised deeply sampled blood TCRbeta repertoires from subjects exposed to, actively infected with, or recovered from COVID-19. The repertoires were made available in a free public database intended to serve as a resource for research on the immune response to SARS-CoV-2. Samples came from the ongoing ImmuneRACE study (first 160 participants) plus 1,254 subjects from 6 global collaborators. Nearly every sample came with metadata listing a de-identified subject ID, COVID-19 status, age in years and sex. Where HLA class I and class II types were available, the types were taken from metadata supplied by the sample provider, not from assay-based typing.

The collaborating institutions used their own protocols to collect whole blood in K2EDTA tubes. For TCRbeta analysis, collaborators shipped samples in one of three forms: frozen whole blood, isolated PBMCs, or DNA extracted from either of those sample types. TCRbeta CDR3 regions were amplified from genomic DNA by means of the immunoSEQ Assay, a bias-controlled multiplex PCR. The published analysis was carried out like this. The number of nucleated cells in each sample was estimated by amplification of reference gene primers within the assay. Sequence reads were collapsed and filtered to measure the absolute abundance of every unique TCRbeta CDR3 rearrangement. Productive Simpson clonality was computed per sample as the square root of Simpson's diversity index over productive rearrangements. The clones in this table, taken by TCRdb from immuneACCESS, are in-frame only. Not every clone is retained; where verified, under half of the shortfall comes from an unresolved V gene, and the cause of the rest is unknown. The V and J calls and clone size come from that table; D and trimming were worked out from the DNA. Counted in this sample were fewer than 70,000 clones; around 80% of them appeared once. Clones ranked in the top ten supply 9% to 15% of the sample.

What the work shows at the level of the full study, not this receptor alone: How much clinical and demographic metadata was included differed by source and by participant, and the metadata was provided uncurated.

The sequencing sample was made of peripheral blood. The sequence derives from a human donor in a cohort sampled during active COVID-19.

The CDR3 protein is CATSRDELVLGTQYF. The sequence in DNA is TGTGCCACCAGCAGAGATGAACTAGTCTTAGGGACCCAGTACTTC. The chain links TRBV15 with TRBJ2-5, and possibly TRBD2, on 5 matching bases. The CDR3 goes from the cysteine to the phenylalanine over 15 residues. Of the read, only the CDR3 DNA is kept; its 45 bases are in frame from base 1. CDR1 and CDR2 are drawn from the germline V gene (reference sequence): LNHNV, YYDKDF. Trimming costs V 0 bases and J 7 bases, and their ends lie 15 bases apart.